This T cell receptor (beta chain) was observed in a study of cytomegalovirus exposure and HLA in healthy donors. Amplification used 60 Vbeta primers and 13 Jbeta primers. Profiling relied on immunoSEQ multiplex PCR, and the TCRdb table lists in-frame clones only, not all of them. The table lists about 95,000 clones, around 70% of them singletons. Germline CDR1 reads SGHVS; CDR2 reads FQNEAQ. The CDR3 has 16 amino acids. Unmatched junction bases numbered 10, after V lost 6 bases and J lost 6 bases. The origin of this receptor is a woman between 45 and 60 years old in good health and CMV-seropositive. Sequencing was performed on PBMCs. This chain connects TRBV7-8 to TRBJ2-7; 14 nucleotides line up with TRBD2. This CDR3 is CASSNHGTSGSSEQYF. Written as DNA, the CDR3 is TGTGCCAGCAGTAATCACGGGACTAGCGGGAGCAGCGAGCAGTACTTC.